Presented here are 5 T cell receptor beta chains from one specimen sequenced in a study of blood T cell repertoires in COVID-19. Using immunoSEQ multiplex PCR, the repertoire was profiled, and TCRdb retains in-frame clones only, with some absent. Of about 190,000 clones listed, 86% are singletons. Sequenced sample: PBMCs or T cells enriched from blood (not recorded which). These receptors originate from a woman aged 25 to 39 who had recovered from COVID-19.

CDR3 region: CAWSAGGVEQYF. CDR3 nucleotide sequence: TGTGCCTGGAGCGCGGGGGGGGTCGAGCAGTACTTC. The genes are TRBV30 and TRBJ2-7, with 9 nucleotides matching TRBD2. Germline loops: CDR1 GTSNPN, CDR2 SVGIG (reference sequence). V was pared by 3 bases and J by 6 bases, with 3 bases of the junction left unmatched. The CDR3 contains 12 residues.

The chain carries TRBV28 and TRBJ1-2; 8 nucleotides align to TRBD1. This CDR3 is 14 amino acids long. Per germline, CDR1 MDHEN and CDR2 SYDVKM. The ends lost 6 bases at V and 5 bases at J; junction bases unmatched: 8. The CDR3 reads CASRGTGRPYGYTF. The DNA for the CDR3 is TGTGCCAGCAGGGGGACAGGCAGACCGTATGGCTACACCTTC.

V is TRBV28 and J is TRBJ1-3; D might be TRBD1 (6 bases). CDR3 size: 14 residues. The germline V gene encodes CDR1 MDHEN and CDR2 SYDVKM. V was shortened by 6 bases and J by 4 bases, with 13 bases between the two germline ends. The CDR3 nucleotides are TGTGCCAGCAGATGGGGGCCCTCGGGAAACACCATATATTTT. Its translation: CASRWGPSGNTIYF.

J is TRBJ2-7 and V is TRBV18, with 9 bases fitting TRBD1. CDR3 length: 16 residues. Germline-derived CDR1 and CDR2 are KGHSH and LQKENI. The ends lost 2 bases at V and 6 bases at J; junction bases unmatched: 11. DNA of the CDR3: TGTGCCAGCTCACCAAACGTACAGGGGGCTCTTAGCGAGCAGTACTTC. Translating it yields CASSPNVQGALSEQYF. The whole variable domain, filled in from reference TRBV18 and TRBJ2-7, reads NAGVMQNPRHLVRRRGQEARLRCSPMKGHSHVYWYRQLPEEGLKFMVYLQKENIIDESGMPKERFSAEFPKEGPSILRIQQVVRGDSAAYFCASSPNVQGALSEQYFGPGTRLTVT.

V usage is TRBV6-2 or TRBV6-3 and J usage is TRBJ2-2; 11 positions match TRBD2. The CDR3 runs to 20 residues. V lost 0 bases to trimming and J lost 1 base; unmatched junction nucleotides: 10. The germline CDR1 and CDR2 sequences are MNHEY and SVGEGT. The CDR3 nucleotides read TGTGCCAGCAGTTACTCGAGTTTTGTAGCGGGAGGGGTGAACACCGGGGAGCTGTTTTTT. Translation gives CASSYSSFVAGGVNTGELFF.